This TCR beta chain was sequenced in a study of identical twins. Study findings and constraints: Conclusions relied on cross-sectional statistical analysis, not following the same donors.

Each CDR3 protein gets one entry after TCRdb re-called the 5' RACE reads with MiXCR. The sample consists of 700,000 or so distinct CDR3 sequences, about 9.4% of them appearing once. With respect to this clonotype: The antigen remains undetermined.

This CDR3 is built from 15 residues. The germline gives CDR1 KGHSH, CDR2 LQKENI. Trimming cost V 2 bases and J 2 bases, with 13 bases left between them. The sample was also linked to a second study, of yellow fever vaccine responses in identical twins.

The J gene is TRBJ2-7, the V gene TRBV18; D is possibly TRBD1 (5 bases). Sequencing was performed on PBMCs. This TCR was recovered from a woman aged 18-35 years in good health. The CDR3 nucleotides are TGTGCCAGCTCACCAATTACAGGCGATACCTACGAGCAGTACTTC. Translated, it gives CASSPITGDTYEQYF.